These 5 T cell receptor beta chains were all obtained from the same sample, sequenced in a study of tumor and adjacent non-tumor tissue in lung cancer. The library came from three nested PCR rounds adapted from ARM-PCR protocols. TCRdb ran MiXCR on the multiplex PCR reads and lists one entry per CDR3 protein. In the table there are 200,000 to 250,000 distinct CDR3 sequences, about two thirds of which are singletons. RNA was extracted from bulk tissue without any cell sorting. Sequenced sample: lung tumor tissue. These receptors all stem from a man in his sixties with non-small cell lung cancer.

In its sample, this clonotype was seen a few times. A much bigger clone sits one base away, suggesting this may be a read error. The V and J genes are TRBV28 and TRBJ2-7; D is ambiguous. V was shortened by 3 bases and J by 2 bases, with 8 bases between the two germline ends. This CDR3 contains 13 residues. Germline V gene data show CDR1 as MDHEN and CDR2 as SYDVKM. CDR3 residues: CASSLRRTYEQYF. In DNA, the CDR3 is TGTGCCAGCAGTTTGCGACGGACCTACGAGCAGTACTTC. Full variable domain (rest looked up from reference TRBV28 and TRBJ2-7): DVKVTQSSRYLVKRTGEKVFLECVQDMDHENMFWYRQDPGLGLRLIYFSYDVKMKEKGDIPEGYSVSREKKERFSLILESASTNQTSMYLCASSLRRTYEQYFGPGTRLTVT.

Points on this clonotype: Its ends do not fully match the called genes, so a read error is possible. This chain joins TRBV5-6 and TRBJ1-6, with D unclear. Germline lookup yields CDR1 SGHDT and CDR2 YYEEEE. The CDR3 runs 15 residues. CDR3 loop: CAISLWRSYNSPLHF. DNA of the CDR3: TGTGCCATCAGCTTATGGAGGTCCTATAATTCACCCCTCCACTTT.

As for this clonotype: The junction departs from the called germline gene at one end, perhaps through a read error. The chain joins TRBV5-6 to TRBJ2-7, with TRBD2 as a possible D gene (5 bases). Germline values: CDR1 SGHDT, CDR2 YYEEEE. The CDR3 covers 15 residues. The DNA for the CDR3 is TGTGCCGGCAGCTCGACTAACATGGGTTCCTACGAGCAGTACTTC. Protein: CAGSSTNMGSYEQYF.

The genes are TRBV29-1 and TRBJ2-3; tentatively, D is TRBD2 (5 bases). CDR1 SQVTM and CDR2 ANQGSEA come from the germline V gene. V gave up 6 bases and J gave up 0 bases, with 16 bases separating them. This CDR3 is built from 15 residues. CDR3 loop: CSVTGSSGSTDTQYF. The CDR3 coding sequence is TGCAGCGTCACGGGTTCGAGCGGTAGCACAGATACGCAGTATTTT.

This clonotype was counted ten times or more. The gene calls are TRBV11-2 and TRBJ1-1; D is unresolved. Germline CDR1 is SGHAT and CDR2 is FQNNGV. Trimming left V 2 bases short and J 7 bases short, with 11 bases between. The CDR3 contains 13 residues. The CDR3 is CASSLHPGYEAFF. CDR3 DNA: TGTGCCAGCAGCTTACATCCCGGCTATGAAGCTTTCTTT.